These T cell receptor beta chains were read from a single sample in a study of human T cells and chemical hapten exposure. TCRdb ran MiXCR on the RACE reads and lists one entry per CDR3 protein. The sample carries nearly 350,000 distinct CDR3 sequences, under 8% recorded once. The material sequenced was whole blood, taken in connection with sensitization to the hapten diphenylcyclopropenone (DPC). These receptors came from a woman aged 18-35 years with alopecia areata. Some clones in this sample may be carry-over from other donors' samples. Each CDR3 is given with its conserved first and last residue. The D gene is left open where the match is weak. Part of the rows lack a size; the others show once, few, many or a class for expanded clones.

CDR3 DNA | CDR3 protein | D gene | clone size | J gene | V gene
TGTGCCAGCAGCCAAGTTGCCCGACTAGCGGGGGGGATTGAGCAGTTCTTC | CASSQVARLAGGIEQFF | TRBD2 | few | TRBJ2-1 | TRBV3-1
TGTGCCAGCAGTTACTCGATCCAGGGAGACACTGAAGCTTTCTTT | CASSYSIQGDTEAFF | NA | few | TRBJ1-1 | TRBV6-5
TGCAGTGCTAGTAATGCAGGGGGCCCGAGGACTGAAGCTTTCTTT | CSASNAGGPRTEAFF | TRBD1 | few | TRBJ1-1 | TRBV20-1
TGTGCTAGTGGTGGACAGTGGAACACTGAAGCTTTCTTT | CASGGQWNTEAFF | NA | few | TRBJ1-1 | TRBV12-5
TGTGCCAGCAGTTACAGAACAGGATCTGGCTACACCTTC | CASSYRTGSGYTF | NA | many | TRBJ1-2 | TRBV6-2/TRBV6-3
TGTGCCAGCAGCACGGGATTTCGGGATTCACCCCTCCACTTT | CASSTGFRDSPLHF | NA | NA | TRBJ1-6 | TRBV11-1
TGCGCCAGCAGCCAAGATGATTTGGCAAGCCTGGGCTACACCTTC | CASSQDDLASLGYTF | NA | few | TRBJ1-2 | TRBV4-3
TGTGCCAGCAGTTTTTTGGGCCTAGCGGGGGGGACAGATACGCAGTATTTT | CASSFLGLAGGTDTQYF | TRBD2 | few | TRBJ2-3 | TRBV27
TGTGCCAGCAGTTTAGGAGGAGGCACTGAGCAGTTCTTC | CASSLGGGTEQFF | NA | many | TRBJ2-1 | TRBV28
TGCGCCAGCAAGGGGACGGGAGCCATTGCAACTAATGAAAAACTGTTTTTT | CASKGTGAIATNEKLFF | NA | NA | TRBJ1-4 | TRBV4-1
TGCAGTGCCAGACAGAATAGCAATCAGCCCCAGCATTTT | CSARQNSNQPQHF | NA | NA | TRBJ1-5 | TRBV20-1
TGCAGCGTTGTATTCGGGGGTGAGCAGTTCTTC | CSVVFGGEQFF | NA | many | TRBJ2-1 | TRBV29-1
TGCAGCGTTGGACACGAGGCGGATGAAGCTTTCTTT | CSVGHEADEAFF | NA | NA | TRBJ1-1 | TRBV29-1
TGTGCCAGCAGTCGGCCCGGCACCTACGAGCAGTACTTC | CASSRPGTYEQYF | NA | few | TRBJ2-7 | TRBV6-5
TGTGCCAGCAGTTATGGGACAGGGGCTCTACAAGAGACCCAGTACTTC | CASSYGTGALQETQYF | TRBD1 | NA | TRBJ2-5 | TRBV6-5
TGTGCCAGCAGTTTCAGGGTTACCGGGGAGCTGTTTTTT | CASSFRVTGELFF | NA | NA | TRBJ2-2 | TRBV28
TGTGCCACCACCTCAGGGTCTTACGGGGAGCTGTTTTTT | CATTSGSYGELFF | NA | NA | TRBJ2-2 | TRBV6-5
TGTGCCAGCAGCTTAGATGTGCGACAGGGGGGCCATGGCTACACCTTC | CASSLDVRQGGHGYTF | TRBD1 | NA | TRBJ1-2 | TRBV7-2
TGTGCCAGCAGTTACCCTGGACTGCCCAATCAGCCCCAGCATTTT | CASSYPGLPNQPQHF | NA | few | TRBJ1-5 | TRBV6-2/TRBV6-3
TGCGCCAGCAGCCGGTTGACAGATTCGGACGAGCAGTACTTC | CASSRLTDSDEQYF | NA | many | TRBJ2-7 | TRBV4-3
TGTGCCAGCAGCCCGACAGGGGGAAGTAGCAATCAGCCCCAGCATTTT | CASSPTGGSSNQPQHF | TRBD1 | many | TRBJ1-5 | TRBV7-9
TGCAGTGCTAGAGAAGAACAGACGGTTAACTATGGCTACACCTTC | CSAREEQTVNYGYTF | NA | few | TRBJ1-2 | TRBV20-1
TGTGCCAGCAGCCCACCCCGGCGGGGGGCTTCATATCGCACAGATACGCAGTATTTT | CASSPPRRGASYRTDTQYF | TRBD2 | NA | TRBJ2-3 | TRBV3-1
TGTGCCAGCAGTGCGGGACAGGCGACAGGGCCCCAGTACTTC | CASSAGQATGPQYF | TRBD1 | NA | TRBJ2-5 | TRBV28